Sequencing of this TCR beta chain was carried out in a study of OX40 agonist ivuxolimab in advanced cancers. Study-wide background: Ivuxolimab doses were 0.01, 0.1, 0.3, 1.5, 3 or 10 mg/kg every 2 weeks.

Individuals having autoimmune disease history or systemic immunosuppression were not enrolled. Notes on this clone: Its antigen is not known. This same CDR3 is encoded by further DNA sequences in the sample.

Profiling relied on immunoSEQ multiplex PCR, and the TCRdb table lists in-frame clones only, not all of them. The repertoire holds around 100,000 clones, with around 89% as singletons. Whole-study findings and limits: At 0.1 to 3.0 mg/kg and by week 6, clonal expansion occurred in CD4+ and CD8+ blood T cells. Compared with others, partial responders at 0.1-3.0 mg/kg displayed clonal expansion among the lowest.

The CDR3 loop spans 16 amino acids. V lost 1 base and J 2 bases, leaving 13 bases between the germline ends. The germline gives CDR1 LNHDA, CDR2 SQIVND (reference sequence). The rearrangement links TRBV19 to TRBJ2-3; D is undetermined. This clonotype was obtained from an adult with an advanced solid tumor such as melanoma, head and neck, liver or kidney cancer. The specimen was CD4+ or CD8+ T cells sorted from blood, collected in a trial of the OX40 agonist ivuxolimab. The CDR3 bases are TGTGCCAGTAGTATAGTCGCCAGTGGATCCACAGATACGCAGTATTTT. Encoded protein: CASSIVASGSTDTQYF. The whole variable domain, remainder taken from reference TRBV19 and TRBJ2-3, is DGGITQSPKYLFRKEGQNVTLSCEQNLNHDAMYWYRQDPGQGLRLIYYSQIVNDFQKGDIAEGYSVSREKKESFPLTVTSAQKNPTAFYLCASSIVASGSTDTQYFGPGTRLTVL.